This T cell receptor beta chain was recovered during a study of blood T cell repertoires in COVID-19. Trimming stripped 0 bases from V and 7 bases from J, with 9 bases between. Per the germline V gene, CDR1 is LGHNA and CDR2 is YSLEER. The CDR3 runs 14 residues. Recruits, aged roughly 18 to 89 years, lived in 25 or so US areas. The recovered donors of Cohort 3 showed two negative PCRs, clearance, or symptom resolution. The repertoire was sequenced with immunoSEQ multiplex PCR; TCRdb's copy has only in-frame clones and lacks some. Among some 300,000 clones listed, about nine tenths were seen once. The TCR was taken from a woman aged 40 to 50 who had recovered from COVID-19. What was sequenced was PBMCs or T cells enriched from blood (not recorded which). The rearrangement links TRBV4-3 to TRBJ1-4; D uncertain. The CDR3 DNA is TGCGCCAGCAGCCAAGATCCGGGAAGTGAAAAACTGTTTTTT. It is translated as CASSQDPGSEKLFF.